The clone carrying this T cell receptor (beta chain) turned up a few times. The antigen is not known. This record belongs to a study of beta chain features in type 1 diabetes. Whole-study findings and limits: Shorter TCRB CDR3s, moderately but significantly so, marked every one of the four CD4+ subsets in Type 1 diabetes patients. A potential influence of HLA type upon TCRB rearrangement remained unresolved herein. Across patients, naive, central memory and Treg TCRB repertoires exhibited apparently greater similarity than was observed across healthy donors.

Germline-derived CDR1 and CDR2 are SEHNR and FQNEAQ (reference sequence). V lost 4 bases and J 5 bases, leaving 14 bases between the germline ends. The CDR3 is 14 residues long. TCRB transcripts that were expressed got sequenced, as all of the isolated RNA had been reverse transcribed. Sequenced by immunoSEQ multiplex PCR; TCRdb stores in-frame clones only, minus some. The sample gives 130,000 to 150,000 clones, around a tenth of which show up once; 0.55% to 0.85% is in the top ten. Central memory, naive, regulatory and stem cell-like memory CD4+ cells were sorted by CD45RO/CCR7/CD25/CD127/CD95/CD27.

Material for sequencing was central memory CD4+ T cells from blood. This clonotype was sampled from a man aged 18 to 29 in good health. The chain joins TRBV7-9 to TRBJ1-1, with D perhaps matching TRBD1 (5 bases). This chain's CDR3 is CASSSREGWTEAFF. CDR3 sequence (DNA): TGTGCCAGCAGCTCTCGGGAGGGGTGGACTGAAGCTTTCTTT.